This T cell receptor (beta chain) was sequenced during a study of blood T cell repertoires in COVID-19. For the study at large: Sites across the United States, Italy and Spain contributed samples from acute and convalescent COVID-19. The cDNA or gDNA used as material had been derived from T cells, B-cell-depleted T cells, or PBMCs.

CDR3 length: 15 residues. Germline V CDR1 and CDR2: KGHSH, LQKENI. Trimming stripped 4 bases from V and 6 bases from J, with 19 bases between. Patients of the Seattle cohort, enrolled during active infection, were followed longitudinally. In the study's own analysis: Counts of nucleated cells, estimated from reference gene primer amplification, were obtained. Profiling relied on immunoSEQ multiplex PCR, and the TCRdb table lists in-frame clones only, not all of them. That table furnishes V, J and clone size, whereas the DNA furnished D and trimming. The sample shows approximately 170,000 clones, about 86% of them seen only once.

Sequencing was carried out using peripheral blood. V gene TRBV18 combines with J gene TRBJ2-7; a weak D match, TRBD1 (5 bases). The origin of this receptor is a woman aged 60-75 years with COVID-19, enrolled during active disease. In DNA, the CDR3 is TGTGCCAGCTCACAGGCTCCAGGGCAAGAAGGCGAGCAGTACTTC. It yields the protein CASSQAPGQEGEQYF.